The 28 T cell receptor beta chains below were found in one sample sequenced in a study of blood T cell repertoires in COVID-19. The table came from immunoSEQ multiplex PCR; TCRdb's copy has only in-frame clones and leaves some out. The profile shows hundreds of thousands of clones, around 90% of them singletons. The material sequenced was PBMCs or T cells enriched from blood (not recorded which). These TCRs come from a woman in her thirties or forties with acute COVID-19.

The rearrangement joins TRBV24-1 to TRBJ2-7; 10 positions agree with TRBD1. The CDR3 spans 15 residues. Germline V CDR1 and CDR2: KGHDR, SFDVKD. The ends lost 2 bases at V and 3 bases at J; junction bases unmatched: 3. CDR3 residues: CATSDSGTGDYEQYF. Here the CDR3 DNA reads TGTGCCACCAGTGATTCCGGGACAGGGGACTACGAGCAGTACTTC.

The V call is TRBV19, the J call TRBJ2-7; 12 bases are a match to TRBD1. The V segment lost 3 bases and the J segment 3 bases; nucleotides outside the gene matches: 3. This CDR3 spans 15 amino acids. Germline CDR1 LNHDA, CDR2 SQIVND (reference sequence). The CDR3 loop reads CASSMGQGALYEQYF. The DNA for the CDR3 is TGTGCCAGTAGTATGGGACAGGGGGCACTCTACGAGCAGTACTTC.

V is TRBV5-6 and J is TRBJ2-5; 13 bases align to TRBD2. CDR1 and CDR2 from the germline V gene are SGHDT and YYEEEE. There are 18 residues in the CDR3. V shed 2 bases and J 6 bases; nucleotides not matched to a gene: 13. The CDR3 region is CASSFQTSGGASGKTQYF. As DNA, the CDR3 is TGTGCCAGCAGCTTCCAAACTAGCGGGGGGGCGAGCGGAAAGACCCAGTACTTC.

The rearrangement uses TRBV2 and TRBJ2-7, with 7 bases identical to TRBD2. J was trimmed by 2 bases and V by 4 bases; bases with no gene match: 8. The CDR3 consists of 15 residues. Looked up from germline, CDR1 is SNHLY and CDR2 is FYNNEI. The CDR3 spells CASSVEEGTTYEQYF. In DNA form, the CDR3 reads TGTGCCAGCAGTGTAGAAGAAGGGACTACCTACGAGCAGTACTTC.

This chain connects TRBV30 to TRBJ1-5; D perhaps matches TRBD1 (6 bases). Germline V gives CDR1 GTSNPN, CDR2 SVGIG (reference sequence). V lost 3 bases and J lost 4, with 13 bases in between. The CDR3 sequence is 14 residues long. The CDR3 DNA sequence: TGTGCCTGGAGGCATGAAGGGACAAATCAGCCCCAGCATTTT. Translation gives CAWRHEGTNQPQHF.

V and J are TRBV13 and TRBJ1-2; D possibly corresponds to TRBD1 (6 bases). Germline values: CDR1 PRHDT, CDR2 FYEKMQ (reference sequence). The CDR3 loop spans 13 amino acids. V lost 5 bases and J lost 5, with 12 bases in between. The CDR3 DNA reads as TGTGCCAGCAGCCCGGGACATCAATATGGCTACACCTTC. Amino acid sequence: CASSPGHQYGYTF.

The chain is built from TRBV18 and TRBJ1-2, with 11 bases fitting TRBD1. Germline V gene sequence: CDR1 KGHSH, CDR2 LQKENI. V dropped 2 bases and J dropped 2; count of bases not matched to a gene: 1. The CDR3 extends over 15 amino acids. CDR3 in DNA: TGTGCCAGCTCACCAGGGACAGGGGGGAACTATGGCTACACCTTC. As protein: CASSPGTGGNYGYTF. The full variable domain, with the rest looked up from reference TRBV18 and TRBJ1-2, is NAGVMQNPRHLVRRRGQEARLRCSPMKGHSHVYWYRQLPEEGLKFMVYLQKENIIDESGMPKERFSAEFPKEGPSILRIQQVVRGDSAAYFCASSPGTGGNYGYTFGSGTRLTVV.

V gene TRBV10-3 combines with J gene TRBJ2-5; 7 nucleotides align to TRBD2. This CDR3 region has 14 residues. With V trimmed by 8 bases and J by 3 bases, 9 bases remained unmatched. Germline V gene sequence: CDR1 ENHRY, CDR2 SYGVKD. The CDR3 DNA sequence: TGTGCCATCCGCGCGGGGCTAGCGGAAGAGACCCAGTACTTC. Its translation is CAIRAGLAEETQYF.

V usage is TRBV10-3 and J usage is TRBJ2-5; D remains ambiguous. The germline V gene has CDR1 ENHRY and CDR2 SYGVKD. CDR3 size: 17 residues. V was shortened by 0 bases and J by 0 bases, with 14 bases between the two germline ends. CDR3 loop: CAISESSGYPDQETQYF. DNA for the CDR3: TGTGCCATCAGTGAGTCGTCAGGCTACCCCGACCAAGAGACCCAGTACTTC.

The chain has TRBV18 and TRBJ1-1; 8 bases are a match to TRBD1. The CDR3 has 20 residues. CDR1 is KGHSH, CDR2 LQKENI, per germline. The V gene end was trimmed by 3 bases and the J gene end by 4 bases; junction bases not matched to a gene: 22. The CDR3 DNA is TGTGCCAGCTCACCTAACGACGAAGGAACGGGACAGGTTGTCAGCACTGAAGCTTTCTTT. Translation: CASSPNDEGTGQVVSTEAFF.

V is TRBV9 and J is TRBJ1-2; 7 bases agree with TRBD1. V lost 3 bases and J lost 8; bases outside the gene matches: 16. Germline CDR1 is SGDLS and CDR2 is YYNGEE. The length of the CDR3 is 16 residues. Here the CDR3 reads CASSARGTARPGGYTF. CDR3 in DNA: TGTGCCAGCAGCGCCCGCGGGACAGCGCGCCCCGGGGGCTACACCTTC.

The V and J genes are TRBV9 and TRBJ2-1; 9 nucleotides match TRBD2. The CDR3 length is 16 residues. Germline V lookup: CDR1 SGDLS, CDR2 YYNGEE. With V trimmed by 1 base and J by 4 bases, 6 bases remained unmatched. The CDR3 protein is CASSVRAGGRYNEQFF. Written as DNA, the CDR3 is TGTGCCAGCAGCGTAAGAGCGGGGGGTCGATACAATGAGCAGTTCTTC.

V and J are TRBV30 and TRBJ2-7; D remains ambiguous. Germline loops: CDR1 GTSNPN, CDR2 SVGIG (reference sequence). This CDR3 spans 16 amino acids. V lost 1 base to trimming and J lost 0 bases, with 16 bases between them. Here the CDR3 DNA reads TGTGCCTGGAGTGACCCTCGGCCAGCGAGCTCCTACGAGCAGTACTTC. Its translation: CAWSDPRPASSYEQYF.

This clone was observed once. The chain recombines TRBV7-9 with TRBJ1-3, with 10 nucleotides matching TRBD1. This CDR3 has 15 residues. Per the germline V gene, CDR1 is SEHNR and CDR2 is FQNEAQ (reference sequence). V was clipped by 5 bases and J by 8 bases; unmatched bases: 9. The CDR3 reads CASSPPGQGLDTIYF. The CDR3 DNA follows: TGTGCCAGCAGCCCACCGGGACAGGGGTTGGACACCATATATTTT.

The rearrangement links TRBV9 to TRBJ2-7, with D perhaps matching TRBD1 (5 bases). Trimming pared 0 bases from V and 2 bases from J, leaving 12 bases between. CDR1 is SGDLS and CDR2 is YYNGEE in the germline V gene. This CDR3 contains 15 residues. For the CDR3, the DNA is TGTGCCAGCAGCGTAGGACAGCATATCACCTACGAGCAGTACTTC. It is translated as CASSVGQHITYEQYF. The full variable domain, completed using reference TRBV9 and TRBJ2-7, is DSGVTQTPKHLITATGQRVTLRCSPRSGDLSVYWYQQSLDQGLQFLIQYYNGEERAKGNILERFSAQQFPDLHSELNLSSLELGDSALYFCASSVGQHITYEQYFGPGTRLTVT.

A single count supports this clone. The J gene is TRBJ1-2, the V gene TRBV13; 8 positions agree with TRBD1. CDR1 is PRHDT and CDR2 is FYEKMQ in the germline V gene (reference sequence). The CDR3 length is 15 residues. V lost 5 bases and J lost 4; bases outside the gene matches: 9. As DNA, the CDR3 is TGTGCCAGCAGCCTCGGGCCCGGGACAGGCTATGGCTACACCTTC. As protein: CASSLGPGTGYGYTF.

The chain carries TRBV18 and TRBJ1-2; TRBD1 is a possible D gene (5 bases). Germline V lookup: CDR1 KGHSH, CDR2 LQKENI. V gave up 3 bases and J gave up 6 bases, with 20 bases separating them. The CDR3 loop spans 16 amino acids. The CDR3: CASSPNWGLSLDGYTF. The CDR3 DNA follows: TGTGCCAGCTCACCGAATTGGGGACTGTCTCTAGATGGCTACACCTTC.

The gene calls are TRBV2 and TRBJ1-1; D gene unclear. The length of the CDR3 is 13 residues. Trimming pared 7 bases from V and 3 bases from J, leaving 12 bases between. CDR1 and CDR2 from the germline V gene are SNHLY and FYNNEI. CDR3 sequence (DNA): TGTGCCAGCAACTCCCGGAGAGACACTGAAGCTTTCTTT. Translated, it gives CASNSRRDTEAFF. Looking up the rest from reference TRBV2 and TRBJ1-1 gives the full variable domain: EPEVTQTPSHQVTQMGQEVILRCVPISNHLYFYWYRQILGQKVEFLVSFYNNEISEKSEIFDDQFSVERPDGSNFTLKIRSTKLEDSAMYFCASNSRRDTEAFFGQGTRLTVV.

This clone was seen only once. V and J are TRBV5-6 and TRBJ2-7, with 8 bases fitting TRBD2. V was clipped by 2 bases and J by 3 bases; unmatched bases: 4. Germline CDR1 reads SGHDT; CDR2 reads YYEEEE. The CDR3 extends over 14 amino acids. Written as DNA, the CDR3 is TGTGCCAGCAGCTTCCGACTAGCGTTCTACGAGCAGTACTTC. Translation gives CASSFRLAFYEQYF.

V gene TRBV6-5 combines with J gene TRBJ1-6; a weak D match, TRBD1 (6 bases). Germline CDR1 reads MNHEY; CDR2 reads SVGAGI. The CDR3 is made up of 14 amino acids. Trimming stripped 5 bases from V and 6 bases from J, with 11 bases between. CDR3 in DNA: TGTGCCAGCAGTCCGGACAGACGTAATTCACCCCTCCACTTT. Translating gives CASSPDRRNSPLHF.

The V gene is TRBV2, the J gene TRBJ2-1, with 11 nucleotides matching TRBD1. CDR1 and CDR2 from the germline V gene are SNHLY and FYNNEI. V was clipped by 6 bases and J by 4 bases; unmatched bases: 2. CDR3 length equals 14 residues. The CDR3 spells CASSGTGGYNEQFF. Here the CDR3 DNA reads TGTGCCAGCAGCGGGACAGGGGGTTACAATGAGCAGTTCTTC.

The gene calls are TRBV3-1 (or the pseudogene TRBV3-2) and TRBJ1-2, with D unresolved. V was trimmed by 3 bases and J by 6 bases, leaving 8 bases between them. Germline assignment: CDR1 LGHDT and CDR2 YNNKEL (reference sequence). The CDR3 loop spans 12 amino acids. The CDR3 coding sequence is TGTGCCAGCAGCCAGGCAGCGCATGGCTACACCTTC. Its translation: CASSQAAHGYTF.

The chain joins TRBV2 to TRBJ2-7, with 7 bases fitting TRBD2. Looked up from germline, CDR1 is SNHLY and CDR2 is FYNNEI. The CDR3 sequence is 13 residues long. Trimming took 5 bases from V and 7 from J; bases not matched to a gene: 8. Here the CDR3 DNA reads TGTGCCAGCAGTTCCAACCCAGCGGGGGAGCAGTACTTC. Translating it yields CASSSNPAGEQYF.

J is TRBJ1-5 and V is TRBV6-5; 7 positions match TRBD1. V trimming: 8 bases; J trimming: 7 bases; junction bases outside the gene matches: 8. The CDR3 is made up of 13 amino acids. Germline V gene data show CDR1 as MNHEY and CDR2 as SVGAGI. The CDR3 nucleotides read TGTGCCAGCGGCCGAGACAGGGACCAGCCCCAGCATTTT. It yields the protein CASGRDRDQPQHF.

The chain carries TRBV7-9 and TRBJ1-2; D uncertain. The CDR3 runs 12 residues. CDR1 and CDR2 from the germline V gene are SEHNR and FQNEAQ (reference sequence). Deletions cut 2 bases from V and 11 bases from J, with 12 bases between. The CDR3 reads CASSLNQARYTF. For the CDR3, the DNA is TGTGCCAGCAGCTTAAACCAAGCACGGTACACCTTC.

The rearrangement links TRBV2 to TRBJ1-4; 7 positions match TRBD1. The CDR3 contains 14 residues. Germline V gives CDR1 SNHLY, CDR2 FYNNEI. Trimming at V came to 2 bases and at J to 8 bases, leaving 5 bases not matched to a gene. The CDR3 DNA follows: TGTGCCAGCAGTGAAACAGGGGTAAACGAAAAACTGTTTTTT. Its translation: CASSETGVNEKLFF.

The rearrangement links TRBV15 to TRBJ1-1; TRBD1 matches at 7 bases. This CDR3 has 12 amino acids. J lost 7 bases, V lost 5 bases, and 4 bases had no gene match. Per germline, CDR1 LNHNV and CDR2 YYDKDF (reference sequence). The CDR3 sequence: CATSRRQGEAFF. CDR3 DNA sequence: TGTGCCACCAGCCGAAGACAGGGTGAAGCTTTCTTT.

The V and J genes are TRBV5-1 and TRBJ1-2; D not resolved. Germline CDR1 and CDR2: SGHRS and YFSETQ. Between the trimmed V and J ends, which lost 3 bases and 5 bases, there was a span of 11 bases. The CDR3 is 13 residues long. Written as DNA, the CDR3 is TGCGCCAGCAGCTACGAGGCATCTTATGGCTACACCTTC. This gives the protein CASSYEASYGYTF.